This T cell receptor (beta chain) was sequenced for a study of blood T cell repertoires in COVID-19. About the study: Samples of COVID-19 (acute and convalescent) were obtained from the United States, Italy and Spain.

V lost 6 bases, J lost 4 bases, and 12 bases lay in between. The CDR3 spans 12 residues. Germline assignment: CDR1 SQVTM and CDR2 ANQGSEA. Sequenced by immunoSEQ multiplex PCR; TCRdb stores in-frame clones only, minus some. The table records 55,000 to 70,000 clones, about nine tenths of them present only once. The sequence came from a woman aged 18-30 years with acute or convalescent COVID-19. The chain carries TRBV29-1 and TRBJ1-1; TRBD1 might be the D (5 bases). Specimen: peripheral blood. Written as DNA, the CDR3 is TGCAGCGTGTTCAGGGAGGGCACTGAAGCTTTCTTT. This codes for CSVFREGTEAFF.